The 4 T cell receptor beta chains below come from one sample, sequenced in a study of technical replicates of blood from several donors. Sequencing used immunoSEQ multiplex PCR; TCRdb keeps in-frame clones, though not all of them. This table has 70,000 to 95,000 clones, around 95% appearing once. What was sequenced was T cells isolated from PBMCs. These receptors were obtained from a human donor in good health.

The chain links TRBV19 to TRBJ1-1; D gene uncertain. The CDR3 is 13 amino acids. Germline V gene lookup returns CDR1 LNHDA and CDR2 SQIVND (reference sequence). Trimming shortened V by 8 bases and J by 5 bases, and 15 bases separated the two germline ends. The CDR3 sequence: CASSYSGGTEAFF. For the CDR3, the DNA is TGTGCCAGTTCCTACAGCGGAGGTACTGAAGCTTTCTTT. Using reference TRBV19 and TRBJ1-1 for the parts outside the CDR3, the full variable domain is DGGITQSPKYLFRKEGQNVTLSCEQNLNHDAMYWYRQDPGQGLRLIYYSQIVNDFQKGDIAEGYSVSREKKESFPLTVTSAQKNPTAFYLCASSYSGGTEAFFGQGTRLTVV.

V usage is TRBV6-6 and J usage is TRBJ1-1, with D uncertain. Trimming removed 2 bases from V and 8 bases from J, with 6 bases in between. Germline V lookup: CDR1 MNHNY, CDR2 SVGAGI (reference sequence). The CDR3 runs to 11 residues. The CDR3 coding sequence is TGTGCCAGCAGTTACAGGAGGGAAGCTTTCTTT. Residues: CASSYRREAFF.

This sequence joins TRBV28 and TRBJ2-1, with 10 bases lining up with TRBD2. The CDR3 runs 17 residues. Unmatched junction bases numbered 6, after V lost 3 bases and J lost 1 base. Per the germline V gene, CDR1 is MDHEN and CDR2 is SYDVKM. The CDR3 is CASSLLLAGNSYNEQFF. The DNA of the CDR3 is TGTGCCAGCAGTTTGTTACTAGCGGGAAATTCCTACAATGAGCAGTTCTTC.

The chain joins TRBV6-5 to TRBJ2-7; the match to TRBD1 covers 11 bases. Germline lookup yields CDR1 MNHEY and CDR2 SVGAGI. The CDR3 has 15 residues. The V and J ends lost 2 bases and 5 bases, in that order; junction bases with no gene match: 5. The CDR3 nucleotides are TGTGCCAGCAGTTACCAAGGACAGGGGGCGAACGAGCAGTACTTC. The encoded protein is CASSYQGQGANEQYF.